This TCR beta chain was recovered during a study of early T cells in non-severe SARS-CoV-2 infection. On the study more broadly: Chains were not paired, and sequencing was done on bulk RNA from unsorted whole blood.

The CDR3 loop spans 15 amino acids. Unmatched junction bases numbered 6, after V lost 5 bases and J lost 1 base. From germline, CDR1 is SGHTA and CDR2 FQGTGA. Unique molecular identifiers tagged individual cDNA molecules. TCRdb itself ran the 5' RACE reads through MiXCR, one entry per CDR3 protein. The sample gives roughly 40,000 distinct CDR3 sequences, more than 10% of which show up once; 16% is in the top ten. This receptor was taken from an adult who was a healthcare worker with PCR-confirmed SARS-CoV-2 infection or an uninfected control (not recorded which). Sequenced sample: whole blood. The V call is TRBV7-3, the J call TRBJ2-3, with 7 bases fitting TRBD2. This CDR3 is CASSRSGGRTDTQYF. Here the CDR3 DNA reads TGTGCCAGCAGCCGATCGGGAGGACGCACAGATACGCAGTATTTT.